The 15 T cell receptor beta chains given below trace back to one sample, sequenced in a study of CD8+ T cells in alopecia areata. RNA extraction was followed by reverse transcription into cDNA, which acted as the sequencing template. Assay used: immunoSEQ multiplex PCR; TCRdb lists only in-frame clones, some missing. Seen here are 120,000 or so clones, around 48% observed once, and the top ten hold about 11%. The sample consisted of NKG2D-low CD8+ T cells sorted from blood. All receptors derive from a human donor with alopecia areata.

The chain couples TRBV27 to TRBJ2-2, with D tentatively TRBD1 or TRBD2 (5 bases each). The V gene's germline CDR1 is MNHEY and CDR2 SMNVEV (reference sequence). Trimming removed 3 bases from V and 4 bases from J, with 9 bases in between. CDR3 length equals 14 residues. The CDR3 loop is CASSLRGITGELFF. The CDR3, as DNA: TGTGCCAGCAGTTTGAGGGGAATCACCGGGGAGCTGTTTTTT.

The rearrangement links TRBV7-9 to TRBJ2-3; D unresolved. Germline assignment: CDR1 SEHNR and CDR2 FQNEAQ (reference sequence). V dropped 4 bases and J dropped 0 bases, with 14 bases sitting between them. The CDR3 totals 16 residues. The CDR3 bases are TGTGCCAGCAGCTACCCCGCGGCACTCAGCACAGATACGCAGTATTTT. It encodes CASSYPAALSTDTQYF.

J is TRBJ1-1 and V is TRBV5-6; perhaps TRBD1 as D (6 bases). The CDR3 is made up of 18 amino acids. V gave up 7 bases and J gave up 1 base, with 26 bases separating them. Germline V gene sequence: CDR1 SGHDT, CDR2 YYEEEE. Here the CDR3 reads CASFSMTLGGPRNTEAFF. The CDR3, as DNA: TGTGCCAGCTTTAGTATGACGCTCGGGGGCCCACGGAACACTGAAGCTTTCTTT. Full variable domain (remainder filled in from reference TRBV5-6 and TRBJ1-1): DAGVTQSPTHLIKTRGQQVTLRCSPKSGHDTVSWYQQALGQGPQFIFQYYEEEERQRGNFPDRFSGHQFPNYSSELNVNALLLGDSALYLCASFSMTLGGPRNTEAFFGQGTRLTVV.

V and J are TRBV27 and TRBJ2-1, with 9 bases fitting TRBD1. The CDR3 spans 13 residues. Germline values: CDR1 MNHEY, CDR2 SMNVEV (reference sequence). Losses at the gene ends were 4 bases for V and 5 bases for J; bases not matched to a gene: 0. The DNA for the CDR3 is TGTGCCAGCAGTTGGGACAGGGACAATGAGCAGTTCTTC. Amino acids: CASSWDRDNEQFF.

V gene TRBV6-6 combines with J gene TRBJ2-1; D may be TRBD2 (5 bases). The germline V gene has CDR1 MNHNY and CDR2 SVGAGI (reference sequence). V was trimmed by 2 bases and J by 3 bases, leaving 5 bases between them. CDR3 length: 13 amino acids. The CDR3 bases are TGTGCCAGCAGTTACCGGGACTACAATGAGCAGTTCTTC. This gives the protein CASSYRDYNEQFF.

The J gene is TRBJ2-7, the V gene TRBV25-1; a possible D gene is TRBD1 (6 bases). The CDR3 spans 15 residues. The germline V gene has CDR1 MGHDK and CDR2 SYGVNS. The V end lost 2 bases, the J end lost 0 bases, and 11 bases lay between the germline ends. In DNA form, the CDR3 reads TGTGCCAGCAGTGAAGGGACATGGACCTCCTACGAGCAGTACTTC. It codes for CASSEGTWTSYEQYF.

CDR3 DNA sequence: TGCAGCGTTGAAGCCAAGTTGGGGGGGCTCCTCAATGAGCAGTTCTTC. Amino acids: CSVEAKLGGLLNEQFF. V is TRBV29-1 and J is TRBJ2-1; weak D call: TRBD2 (7 bases). The CDR3 loop spans 16 amino acids. Germline CDR1 SQVTM, CDR2 ANQGSEA. V lost 1 base to trimming and J lost 6 bases, with 19 bases between them.

On this clone: This same CDR3 is encoded by further DNA sequences in the sample. The gene calls are TRBV29-1 and TRBJ2-1; 10 nucleotides match TRBD2. From germline, CDR1 is SQVTM and CDR2 ANQGSEA. The J segment lost 10 bases and the V segment lost 2 bases, leaving 2 bases of the junction unmatched. CDR3 length: 12 amino acids. The CDR3 region is CSVESGRGEQFF. The DNA of the CDR3 is TGCAGCGTTGAAAGCGGGAGGGGAGAGCAGTTCTTC.

The chain joins TRBV25-1 to TRBJ1-5; perhaps TRBD1 as D (5 bases). CDR1 is MGHDK, CDR2 SYGVNS, per germline. The CDR3 covers 14 residues. Trimming removed 1 base from V and 7 bases from J, with 11 bases in between. The DNA for the CDR3 is TGTGCCAGCAGTGAATGGGGAGGGGACCAGCCCCAGCATTTT. Translated: CASSEWGGDQPQHF.

The J gene is TRBJ2-2, the V gene TRBV29-1; D uncertain. Germline V gives CDR1 SQVTM, CDR2 ANQGSEA. V was shortened by 6 bases and J by 0 bases, with 11 bases between the two germline ends. The CDR3 totals 14 residues. CDR3 in amino acids: CSVHLSTNTGELFF. The CDR3 coding sequence is TGCAGCGTGCACTTAAGCACGAACACCGGGGAGCTGTTTTTT.

The gene calls are TRBV5-6 and TRBJ1-1; tentatively, D is TRBD1 (5 bases). V lost 5 bases, J lost 11 bases, and 13 bases lay in between. The germline V gene encodes CDR1 SGHDT and CDR2 YYEEEE. This CDR3 region has 11 residues. Here the CDR3 DNA reads TGTGCCAGCAGTTACGGGACTGCCGCTTTCTTT. Amino acid sequence: CASSYGTAAFF.

The J gene is TRBJ1-2, the V gene TRBV6-6; D is uncertain. Trimming cost V 5 bases and J 9 bases, with 10 bases left between them. The length of the CDR3 is 11 residues. Germline loops: CDR1 MNHNY, CDR2 SVGAGI (reference sequence). The DNA of the CDR3 is TGTGCCAGCAGTCAACCCCGGAGCTACACCTTC. It encodes CASSQPRSYTF.

This clone was seen only a few times. The CDR3 coding sequence is TGCAGCGTACCCCCTGAGCGGGAGGGCCGCTATGAGCAGTTCTTC. It encodes CSVPPEREGRYEQFF. This chain links TRBV29-1 with TRBJ2-1; 10 bases agree with TRBD2. The CDR3 runs 15 residues. Germline CDR1 and CDR2: SQVTM and ANQGSEA. The junction had 13 bases not matched to a gene; V was cut back by 6 bases and J by 8 bases.

This rearrangement joins TRBV30 to TRBJ2-5, with D unresolved. CDR1 GTSNPN and CDR2 SVGIG come from the germline V gene (reference sequence). The CDR3 has 12 amino acids. V lost 3 bases, J lost 5 bases, and 10 bases lay in between. Here the CDR3 reads CAWRVFEETQYF. In DNA, the CDR3 is TGTGCCTGGAGGGTGTTTGAGGAGACCCAGTACTTC.

V and J are TRBV30 and TRBJ1-2; 7 positions match TRBD1. Germline-derived CDR1 and CDR2 are GTSNPN and SVGIG (reference sequence). This CDR3 has 15 amino acids. V shed 1 base and J 6 bases; nucleotides not matched to a gene: 11. The CDR3 spells CAWSAPQGNIDGYTF. DNA for the CDR3: TGTGCCTGGAGTGCCCCACAGGGGAATATCGATGGCTACACCTTC.